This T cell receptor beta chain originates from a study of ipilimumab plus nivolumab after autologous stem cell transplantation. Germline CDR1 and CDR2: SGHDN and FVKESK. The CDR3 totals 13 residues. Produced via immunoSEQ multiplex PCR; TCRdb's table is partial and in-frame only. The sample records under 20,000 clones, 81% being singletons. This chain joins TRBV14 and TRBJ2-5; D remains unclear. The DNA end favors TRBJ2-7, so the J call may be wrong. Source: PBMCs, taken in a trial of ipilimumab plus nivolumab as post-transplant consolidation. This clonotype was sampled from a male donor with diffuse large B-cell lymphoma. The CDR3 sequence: CASSQDFGYEQYF. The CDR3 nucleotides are TGTGCCAGCAGCCAAGATTTTGGGTACGAGCAGTACTTC.